This entry is about one TCR beta chain. The target antigen is unknown. This specimen belongs to a study of CD8+ T cells in alopecia areata. Notes on the study in general: With patients, TCR sharing proved less clear than in mice, a difference possibly related to HLA.

RNA extraction and reverse transcription yielded cDNA as sequencing template. Assay: immunoSEQ multiplex PCR; the TCRdb copy retains only in-frame clones and omits some. The sample includes over 150,000 clones, approximately 59% seen only once; the top ten take 14% to 15%. The CDR3 loop spans 11 amino acids. Trimming took off 4 bases at V and 2 bases at J, with 4 bases between the two ends. Germline assignment: CDR1 SGHDT and CDR2 YYEEEE. V and J are TRBV5-6 and TRBJ2-7; D ambiguous. The input for sequencing was CD4+ T cells sorted from blood, taken at week 0. The clonotype comes from a human donor with alopecia areata. The CDR3 here is CASSQTYEQYF. The CDR3 DNA follows: TGTGCCAGCAGCCAAACCTACGAGCAGTACTTC.